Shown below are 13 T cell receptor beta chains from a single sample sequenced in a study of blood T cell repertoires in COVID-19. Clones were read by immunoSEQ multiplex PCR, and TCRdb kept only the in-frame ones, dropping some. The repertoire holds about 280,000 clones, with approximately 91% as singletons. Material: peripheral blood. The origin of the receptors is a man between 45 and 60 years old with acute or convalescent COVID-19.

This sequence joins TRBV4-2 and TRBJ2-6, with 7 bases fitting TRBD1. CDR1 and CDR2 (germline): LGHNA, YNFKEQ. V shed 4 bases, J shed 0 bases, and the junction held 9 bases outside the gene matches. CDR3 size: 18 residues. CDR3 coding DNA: TGTGCCAGCAGCCCCAATCCTGGACAGGACTCTGGGGCCAACGTCCTGACTTTC. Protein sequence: CASSPNPGQDSGANVLTF.

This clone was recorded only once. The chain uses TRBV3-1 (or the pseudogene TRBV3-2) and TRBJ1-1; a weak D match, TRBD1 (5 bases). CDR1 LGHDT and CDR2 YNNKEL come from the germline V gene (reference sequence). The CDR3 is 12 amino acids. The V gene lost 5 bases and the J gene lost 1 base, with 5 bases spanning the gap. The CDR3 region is CASSTGNTEAFF. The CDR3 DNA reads TGTGCCAGCAGCACAGGGAACACTGAAGCTTTCTTT.

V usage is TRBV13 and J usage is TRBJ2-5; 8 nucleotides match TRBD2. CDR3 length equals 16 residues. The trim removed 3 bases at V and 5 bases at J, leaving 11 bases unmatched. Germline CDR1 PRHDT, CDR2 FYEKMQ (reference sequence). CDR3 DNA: TGTGCCAGCAGCTTCCGTCCGGGGGGGCTGCGGGAGACCCAGTACTTC. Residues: CASSFRPGGLRETQYF. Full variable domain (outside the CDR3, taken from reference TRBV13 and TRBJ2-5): AAGVIQSPRHLIKEKRETATLKCYPIPRHDTVYWYQQGPGQDPQFLISFYEKMQSDKGSIPDRFSAQQFSDYHSELNMSSLELGDSALYFCASSFRPGGLRETQYFGPGTRLLVL.

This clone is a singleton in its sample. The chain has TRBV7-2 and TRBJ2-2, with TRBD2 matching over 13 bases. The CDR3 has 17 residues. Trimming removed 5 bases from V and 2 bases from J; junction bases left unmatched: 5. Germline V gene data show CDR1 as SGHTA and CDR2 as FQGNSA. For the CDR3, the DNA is TGTGCCAGCAGCCCGACTAGCGGGGGGTCTAACACCGGGGAGCTGTTTTTT. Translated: CASSPTSGGSNTGELFF.

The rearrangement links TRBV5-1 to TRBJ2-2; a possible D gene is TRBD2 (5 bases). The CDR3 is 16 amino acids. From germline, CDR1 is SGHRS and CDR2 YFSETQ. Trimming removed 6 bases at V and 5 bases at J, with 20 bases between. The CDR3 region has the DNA TGCGCCAGCACCCCCCTGAGTGGAGGTCTAACCGGGGAGCTGTTTTTT. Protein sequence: CASTPLSGGLTGELFF. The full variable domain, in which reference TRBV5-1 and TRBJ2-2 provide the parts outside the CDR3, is KAGVTQTPRYLIKTRGQQVTLSCSPISGHRSVSWYQQTPGQGLQFLFEYFSETQRNKGNFPGRFSGRQFSNSRSEMNVSTLELGDSALYLCASTPLSGGLTGELFFGEGSRLTVL.

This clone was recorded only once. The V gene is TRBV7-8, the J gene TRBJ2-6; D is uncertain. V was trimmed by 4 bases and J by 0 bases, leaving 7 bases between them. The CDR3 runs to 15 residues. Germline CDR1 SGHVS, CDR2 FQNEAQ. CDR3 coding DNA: TGTGCCAGCAGCTCGCACTCCTCTGGGGCCAACGTCCTGACTTTC. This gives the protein CASSSHSSGANVLTF.

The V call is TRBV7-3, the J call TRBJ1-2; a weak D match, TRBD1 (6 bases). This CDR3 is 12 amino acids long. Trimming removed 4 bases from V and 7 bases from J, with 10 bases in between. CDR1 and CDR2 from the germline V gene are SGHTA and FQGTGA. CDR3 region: CASSSQGIGYTF. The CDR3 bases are TGTGCCAGCAGCTCCCAGGGGATTGGCTACACCTTC.

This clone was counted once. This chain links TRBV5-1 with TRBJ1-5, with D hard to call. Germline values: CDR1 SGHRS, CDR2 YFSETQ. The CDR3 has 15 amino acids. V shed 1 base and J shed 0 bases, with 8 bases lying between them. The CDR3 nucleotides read TGCGCCAGCAGCTTGAGCCCTAATAGCAATCAGCCCCAGCATTTT. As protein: CASSLSPNSNQPQHF. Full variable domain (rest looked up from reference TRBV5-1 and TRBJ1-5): KAGVTQTPRYLIKTRGQQVTLSCSPISGHRSVSWYQQTPGQGLQFLFEYFSETQRNKGNFPGRFSGRQFSNSRSEMNVSTLELGDSALYLCASSLSPNSNQPQHFGDGTRLSIL.

DNA for the CDR3: TGTGCCAGCTCTCTGGACAGGGCTTCCTACAATGAGCAGTTCTTC. Protein: CASSLDRASYNEQFF. The rearrangement links TRBV18 to TRBJ2-1; 8 bases fit TRBD1. The germline CDR1 and CDR2 sequences are KGHSH and LQKENI. Germline trimming cut 6 bases from V and 1 base from J; bases unmatched to any gene: 5. The CDR3 has 15 residues.

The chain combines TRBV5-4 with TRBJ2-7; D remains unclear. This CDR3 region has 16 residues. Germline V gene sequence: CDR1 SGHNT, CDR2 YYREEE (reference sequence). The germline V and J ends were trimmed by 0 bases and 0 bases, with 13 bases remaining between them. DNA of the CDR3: TGTGCCAGCAGCTTGGACCCAGTTATCATCTCCTACGAGCAGTACTTC. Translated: CASSLDPVIISYEQYF.

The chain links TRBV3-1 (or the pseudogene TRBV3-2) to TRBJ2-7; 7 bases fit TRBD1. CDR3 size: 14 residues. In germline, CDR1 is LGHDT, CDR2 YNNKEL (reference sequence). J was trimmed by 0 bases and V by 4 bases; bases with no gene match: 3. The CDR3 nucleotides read TGTGCCAGCAGCCGGACAGGTGGCTCCTACGAGCAGTACTTC. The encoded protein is CASSRTGGSYEQYF.

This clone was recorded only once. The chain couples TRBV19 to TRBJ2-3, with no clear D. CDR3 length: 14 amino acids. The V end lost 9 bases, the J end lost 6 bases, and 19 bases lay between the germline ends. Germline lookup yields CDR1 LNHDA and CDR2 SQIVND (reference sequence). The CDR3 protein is CASGRVSEADTQYF. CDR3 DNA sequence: TGTGCCAGCGGCCGGGTTTCAGAAGCTGATACGCAGTATTTT.

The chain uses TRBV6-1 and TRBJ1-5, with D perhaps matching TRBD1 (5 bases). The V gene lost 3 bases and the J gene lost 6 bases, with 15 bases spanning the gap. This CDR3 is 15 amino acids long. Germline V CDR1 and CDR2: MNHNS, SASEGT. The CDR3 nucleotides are TGTGCCAGCAGTGAGATGTTCGGGGGGGGTCAGCCCCAGCATTTT. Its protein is CASSEMFGGGQPQHF.